Reported below is one TCR beta chain. The antigen remains unidentified. These data come from a study of OX40 agonist ivuxolimab in advanced cancers. Study-wide results and limits: Dose levels from 0.1 to 3.0 mg/kg saw CD4+ and CD8+ blood T cells expand clonally by week 6. With doses of 0.1-3.0 mg/kg, partial responders showed among the lowest clonal expansion.

The germline V and J ends were trimmed by 3 bases and 4 bases, with 4 bases remaining between them. The germline CDR1 and CDR2 sequences are SNHLY and FYNNEI. There are 12 residues in the CDR3. The assay was immunoSEQ multiplex PCR, and TCRdb's table has in-frame clones only and misses some. The repertoire holds tens of thousands of clones, with about 91% as singletons. The starting material was CD4+ or CD8+ T cells sorted from blood, obtained in a trial of the OX40 agonist ivuxolimab. The rearrangement joins TRBV2 to TRBJ2-1; D remains unclear. This TCR derives from an adult with an advanced solid tumor such as melanoma, head and neck, liver or kidney cancer. Here the CDR3 reads CASSDEYNEQFF. The DNA of the CDR3 is TGTGCCAGCAGTGATGAGTACAATGAGCAGTTCTTC.